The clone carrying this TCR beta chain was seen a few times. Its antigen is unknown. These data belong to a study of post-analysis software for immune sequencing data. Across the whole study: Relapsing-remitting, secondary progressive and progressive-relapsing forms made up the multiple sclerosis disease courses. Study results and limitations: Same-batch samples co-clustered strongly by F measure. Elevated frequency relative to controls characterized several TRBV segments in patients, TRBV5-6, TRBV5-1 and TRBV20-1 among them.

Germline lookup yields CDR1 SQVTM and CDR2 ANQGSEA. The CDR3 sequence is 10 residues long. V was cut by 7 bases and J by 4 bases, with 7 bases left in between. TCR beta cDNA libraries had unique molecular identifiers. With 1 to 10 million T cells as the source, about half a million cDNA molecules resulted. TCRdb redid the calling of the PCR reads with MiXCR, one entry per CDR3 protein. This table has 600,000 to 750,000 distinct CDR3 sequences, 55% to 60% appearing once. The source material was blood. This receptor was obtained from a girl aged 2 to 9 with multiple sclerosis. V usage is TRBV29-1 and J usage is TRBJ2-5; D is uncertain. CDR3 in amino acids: CSAYGETQYF. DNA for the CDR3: TGCAGCGCGTACGGAGAGACCCAGTACTTC.